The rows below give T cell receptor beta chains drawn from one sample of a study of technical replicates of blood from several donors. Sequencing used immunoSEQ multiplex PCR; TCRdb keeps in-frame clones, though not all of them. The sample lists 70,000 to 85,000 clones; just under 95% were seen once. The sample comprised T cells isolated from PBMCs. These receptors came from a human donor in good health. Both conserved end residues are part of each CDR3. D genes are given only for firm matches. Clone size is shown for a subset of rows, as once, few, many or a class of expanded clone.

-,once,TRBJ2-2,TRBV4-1,TGCGCCAGCAGCCAAGACAGGTACGGGGAGCTGTTTTTT,CASSQDRYGELFF
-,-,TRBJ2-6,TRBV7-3,TGTGCCAGCAGCTTCATTCGACAGAACTCTGGGGCCAACGTCCTGACTTTC,CASSFIRQNSGANVLTF
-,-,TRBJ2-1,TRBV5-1,TGCGCCAGCAGCTTGGTGCCCGGGGATGAGCAGTTCTTC,CASSLVPGDEQFF
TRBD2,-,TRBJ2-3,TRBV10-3,TGTGCCATCAGTGGACTAGCGGGAGCAACCGATACGCAGTATTTT,CAISGLAGATDTQYF
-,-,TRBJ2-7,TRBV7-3,TGTGCCAGCAGCTTAGGCCGGGGGACCTACGAGCAGTACTTC,CASSLGRGTYEQYF
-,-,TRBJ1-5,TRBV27,TGTGCCAGCAGTTTATCTTCCTATAGCAATCAGCCCCAGCATTTT,CASSLSSYSNQPQHF
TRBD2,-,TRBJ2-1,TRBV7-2,TGTGCCAGCAGCTCGCCTACTAGCGCCTACAATGAGCAGTTCTTC,CASSSPTSAYNEQFF
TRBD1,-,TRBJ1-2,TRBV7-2,TGTGCCAGCAGCCGGGACAGGGGGGGCTACACCTTC,CASSRDRGGYTF
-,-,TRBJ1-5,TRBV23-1,TGCGCCAGCAGTCGTCATGTAGAGACTGCTGATCTGCCCCAGCATTTT,CASSRHVETADLPQHF
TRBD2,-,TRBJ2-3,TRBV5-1,TGCGCCAGCAGCCGTGGACTAGCGGGACTCCTCACAGATACGCAGTATTTT,CASSRGLAGLLTDTQYF
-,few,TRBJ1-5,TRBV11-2,TGTGCCAGCAGCTTAGGACAAGACCAGCCCCAGCATTTT,CASSLGQDQPQHF
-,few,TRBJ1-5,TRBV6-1,TGTGCCAGCGGACAGATTAATCAGCCCCAGCATTTT,CASGQINQPQHF
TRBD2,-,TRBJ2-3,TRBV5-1,TGCGCCAGCAGCTCCGGTAGCGGGAAATCAGATACGCAGTATTTT,CASSSGSGKSDTQYF
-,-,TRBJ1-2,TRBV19,TGTGCCAGTAGTTGGAACGAGGGCTATGGCTACACCTTC,CASSWNEGYGYTF
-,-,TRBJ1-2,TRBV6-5,TGTGCCAGCAGTCCCACAGGGTCCTATGGCTACACCTTC,CASSPTGSYGYTF
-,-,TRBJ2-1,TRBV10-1,TGCGCCAGCAGTGAGTACCGAGGTGGCAACAATGAGCAGTTCTTC,CASSEYRGGNNEQFF
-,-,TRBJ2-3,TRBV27,TGTGCCAGCAGCATGGGGGGTCCGGGTCGCACAGATACGCAGTATTTT,CASSMGGPGRTDTQYF
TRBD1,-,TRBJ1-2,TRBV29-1,TGCAGCGTTGGAGACAGGGGGCTAGGCTACACCTTC,CSVGDRGLGYTF
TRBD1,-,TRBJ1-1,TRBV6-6,TGTGCCAGCAGCGGGACAGTCACTGAAGCTTTCTTT,CASSGTVTEAFF
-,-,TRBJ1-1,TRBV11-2,TGTGCCAGCAGCTTAGTCGGGAGTACTGAAGCTTTCTTT,CASSLVGSTEAFF
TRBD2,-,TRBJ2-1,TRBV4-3,TGCGCCAGCAGCCAAGATTTAGCGGGAGAATACAATGAGCAGTTCTTC,CASSQDLAGEYNEQFF
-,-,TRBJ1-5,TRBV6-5,TGTGCCAGCAGTTACCGGAGAAGTCAGCCCCAGCATTTT,CASSYRRSQPQHF
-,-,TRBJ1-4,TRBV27,TGTGCCAGCAGTTTCACCGGTACGGGGGAAAAACTGTTTTTT,CASSFTGTGEKLFF
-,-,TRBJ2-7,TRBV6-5,TGTGCCAGCACCATTAGCGCAAGCTCCTACGAGCAGTACTTC,CASTISASSYEQYF
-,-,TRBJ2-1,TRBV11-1,TGTGCCAGCAGCTGCCGGGAGTGCAATGAGCAGTTCTTC,CASSCRECNEQFF
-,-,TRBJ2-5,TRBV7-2,TGTGCCAGCAGCTCCCAGGGCCGGCTCCAAGAGACCCAGTACTTC,CASSSQGRLQETQYF
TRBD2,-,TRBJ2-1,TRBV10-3,TGTGCCATCAGTGAGATCGATCGCGGGGGTTACAATGAGCAGTTCTTC,CAISEIDRGGYNEQFF
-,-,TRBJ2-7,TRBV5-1,TGCGCCAGCAGCCTGACGGCAGGGAGGGAGCAGTACTTC,CASSLTAGREQYF
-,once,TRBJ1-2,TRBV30,TGTGCCTGGAGCCCAGGGGCCCGGTACACCTTC,CAWSPGARYTF
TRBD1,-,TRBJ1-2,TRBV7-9,TGTGCCAGCAGCCAAGGGGACAGGGGGCACTATGGCTACACCTTC,CASSQGDRGHYGYTF
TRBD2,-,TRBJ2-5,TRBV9,TGTGCCAGCAGCGTAGGACTAGCGGGAGTTCGGGAGACCCAGTACTTC,CASSVGLAGVRETQYF
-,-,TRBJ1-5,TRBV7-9,TGTGCCAGCAGCTTAGGAGGCAGTAGCAATCAGCCCCAGCATTTT,CASSLGGSSNQPQHF
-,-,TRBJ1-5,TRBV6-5,TGTGCCAGCGGTTTAGACTACAATCAGCCCCAGCATTTT,CASGLDYNQPQHF
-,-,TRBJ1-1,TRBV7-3,TGTGCCAGCAGCTTAAGATTCACGGCAGGGGACACTGAAGCTTTCTTT,CASSLRFTAGDTEAFF
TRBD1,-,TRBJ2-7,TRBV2,TGTGCCAGCAGCGAAGACAGGGAAGTCTACGAGCAGTACTTC,CASSEDREVYEQYF
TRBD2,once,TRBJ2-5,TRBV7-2,TGTGCCAGCAGCTTAGTAAGCGGGAGGGCGGAGGAGACCCAGTACTTC,CASSLVSGRAEETQYF
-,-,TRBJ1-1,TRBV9,TGTGCCAGCAGTTATGCAGACACTGAAGCTTTCTTT,CASSYADTEAFF
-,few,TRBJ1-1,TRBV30,TGTGCCTGGAGACAGTCTAAGAACACTGAAGCTTTCTTT,CAWRQSKNTEAFF
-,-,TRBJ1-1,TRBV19,TGTGCCAGTAGTATTTTCCATTTTGGCAACAACACTGAAGCTTTCTTT,CASSIFHFGNNTEAFF
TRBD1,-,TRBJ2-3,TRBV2,TGTGCCAGCAGTGTTTGGACAGGACCCACAGATACGCAGTATTTT,CASSVWTGPTDTQYF
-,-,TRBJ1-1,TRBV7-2,TGTGCCAGCAGCTATGGGAGACTTTCCGAAGCTTTCTTT,CASSYGRLSEAFF
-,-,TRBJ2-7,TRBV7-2,TGTGCCAGCAGCTTTTGGGAGGACTACGAGCAGTACTTC,CASSFWEDYEQYF
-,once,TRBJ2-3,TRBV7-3,TGTGCCAGCAGCTTAAGTACGTTTGGCGGCCTAGATACGCAGTATTTT,CASSLSTFGGLDTQYF
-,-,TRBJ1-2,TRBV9,TGTGCCAGCAGCGTAGAACCGGGGGTAGGGTTTGGCTACACCTTC,CASSVEPGVGFGYTF